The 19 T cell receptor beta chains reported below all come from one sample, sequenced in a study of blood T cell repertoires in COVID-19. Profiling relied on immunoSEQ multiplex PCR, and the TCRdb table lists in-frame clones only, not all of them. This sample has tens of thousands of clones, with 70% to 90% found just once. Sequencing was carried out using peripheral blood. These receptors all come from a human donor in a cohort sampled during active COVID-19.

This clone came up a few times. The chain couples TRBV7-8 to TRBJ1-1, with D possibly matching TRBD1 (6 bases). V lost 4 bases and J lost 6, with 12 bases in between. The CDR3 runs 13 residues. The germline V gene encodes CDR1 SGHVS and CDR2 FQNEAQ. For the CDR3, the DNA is TGTGCCAGCAGCTCCACGAGGGGGTCTGAAGCTTTCTTT. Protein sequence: CASSSTRGSEAFF.

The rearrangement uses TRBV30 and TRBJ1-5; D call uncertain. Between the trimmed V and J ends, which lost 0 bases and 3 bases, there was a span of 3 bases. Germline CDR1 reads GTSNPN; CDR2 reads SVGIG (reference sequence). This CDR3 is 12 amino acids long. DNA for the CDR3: TGTGCCTGGAGTGTTAACAATCAGCCCCAGCATTTT. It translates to CAWSVNNQPQHF.

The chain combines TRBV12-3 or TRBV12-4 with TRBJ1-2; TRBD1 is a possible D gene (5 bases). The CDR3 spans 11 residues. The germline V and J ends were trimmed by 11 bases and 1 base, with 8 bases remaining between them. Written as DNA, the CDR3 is TGTGCCGACAGCCTTAACTATGGCTACACCTTC. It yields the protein CADSLNYGYTF.

The DNA for the CDR3 is TGTGCCAGCAGGGGGACTAGCGGGCGGAAAGAGACCCAGTACTTC. It yields the protein CASRGTSGRKETQYF. The chain couples TRBV2 to TRBJ2-5; 12 nucleotides align to TRBD2. The CDR3 runs 15 residues. The germline V gene encodes CDR1 SNHLY and CDR2 FYNNEI. The J segment lost 3 bases and the V segment lost 6 bases, leaving 5 bases of the junction unmatched. Together with reference TRBV2 and TRBJ2-5, the CDR3 gives the full variable domain: EPEVTQTPSHQVTQMGQEVILRCVPISNHLYFYWYRQILGQKVEFLVSFYNNEISEKSEIFDDQFSVERPDGSNFTLKIRSTKLEDSAMYFCASRGTSGRKETQYFGPGTRLLVL.

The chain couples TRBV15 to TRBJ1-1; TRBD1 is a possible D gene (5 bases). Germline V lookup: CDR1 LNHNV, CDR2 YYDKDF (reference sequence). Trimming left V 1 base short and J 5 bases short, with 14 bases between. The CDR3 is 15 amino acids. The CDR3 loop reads CATSRGGVQSTEAFF. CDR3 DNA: TGTGCCACCAGCAGAGGGGGGGTCCAGTCTACTGAAGCTTTCTTT.

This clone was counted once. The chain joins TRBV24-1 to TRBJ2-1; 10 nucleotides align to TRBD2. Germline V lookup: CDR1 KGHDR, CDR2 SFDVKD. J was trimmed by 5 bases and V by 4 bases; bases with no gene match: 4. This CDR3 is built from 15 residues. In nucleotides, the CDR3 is TGTGCCACCAGTGACCCCGGGACTAGCGACAATGAGCAGTTCTTC. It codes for CATSDPGTSDNEQFF.

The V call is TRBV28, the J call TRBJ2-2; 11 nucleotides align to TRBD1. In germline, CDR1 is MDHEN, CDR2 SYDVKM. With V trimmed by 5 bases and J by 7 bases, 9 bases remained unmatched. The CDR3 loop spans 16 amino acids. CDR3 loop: CASSPGDRGSHGELFF. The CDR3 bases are TGTGCCAGCAGTCCTGGGGACAGGGGGTCCCACGGGGAGCTGTTTTTT. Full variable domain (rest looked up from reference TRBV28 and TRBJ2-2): DVKVTQSSRYLVKRTGEKVFLECVQDMDHENMFWYRQDPGLGLRLIYFSYDVKMKEKGDIPEGYSVSREKKERFSLILESASTNQTSMYLCASSPGDRGSHGELFFGEGSRLTVL.

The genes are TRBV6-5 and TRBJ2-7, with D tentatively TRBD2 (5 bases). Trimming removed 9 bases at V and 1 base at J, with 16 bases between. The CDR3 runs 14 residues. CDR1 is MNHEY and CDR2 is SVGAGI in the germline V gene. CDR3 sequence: CASSAGRASYEQYF. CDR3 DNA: TGTGCCAGTAGCGCGGGCCGAGCGTCCTACGAGCAGTACTTC.

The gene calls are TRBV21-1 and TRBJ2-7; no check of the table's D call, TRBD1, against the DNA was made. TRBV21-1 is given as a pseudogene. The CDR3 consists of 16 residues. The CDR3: CASSKNRGFRMGEQYF. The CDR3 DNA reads TGTGCCAGCAGCAAAAACAGGGGATTCCGGATGGGCGAGCAGTACTTC.

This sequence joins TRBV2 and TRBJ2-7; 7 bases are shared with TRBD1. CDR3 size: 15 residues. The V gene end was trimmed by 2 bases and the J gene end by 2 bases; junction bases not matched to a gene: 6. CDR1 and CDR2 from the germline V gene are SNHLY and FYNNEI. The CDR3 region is CASSETYRGTYEQYF. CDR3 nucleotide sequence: TGTGCCAGCAGTGAAACGTACAGGGGTACCTACGAGCAGTACTTC.

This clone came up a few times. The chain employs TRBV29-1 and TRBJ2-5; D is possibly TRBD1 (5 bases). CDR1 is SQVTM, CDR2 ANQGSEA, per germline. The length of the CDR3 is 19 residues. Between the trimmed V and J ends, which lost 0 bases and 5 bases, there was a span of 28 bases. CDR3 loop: CSVEDLMWQDKLPMETQYF. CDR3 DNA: TGCAGCGTTGAAGATCTGATGTGGCAGGACAAATTACCGATGGAGACCCAGTACTTC.

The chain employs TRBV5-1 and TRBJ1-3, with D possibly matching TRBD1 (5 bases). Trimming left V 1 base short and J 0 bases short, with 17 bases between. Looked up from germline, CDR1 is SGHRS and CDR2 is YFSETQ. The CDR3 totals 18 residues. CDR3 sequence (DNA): TGCGCCAGCAGCTTGACCGGGATGGGGGGGATCTCTGGAAACACCATATATTTT. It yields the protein CASSLTGMGGISGNTIYF.

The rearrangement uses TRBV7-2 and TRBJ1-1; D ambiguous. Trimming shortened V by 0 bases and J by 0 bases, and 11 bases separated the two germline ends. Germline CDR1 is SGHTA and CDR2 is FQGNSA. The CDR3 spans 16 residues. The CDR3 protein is CASSLAKGSLNTEAFF. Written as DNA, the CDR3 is TGTGCCAGCAGCTTAGCGAAAGGGAGCTTGAACACTGAAGCTTTCTTT.

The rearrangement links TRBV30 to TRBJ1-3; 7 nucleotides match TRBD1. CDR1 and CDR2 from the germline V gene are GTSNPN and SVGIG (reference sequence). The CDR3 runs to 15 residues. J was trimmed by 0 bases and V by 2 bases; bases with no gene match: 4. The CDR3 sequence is CAWSTDRVSGNTIYF. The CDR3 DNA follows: TGTGCCTGGAGTACAGACAGGGTCTCTGGAAACACCATATATTTT.

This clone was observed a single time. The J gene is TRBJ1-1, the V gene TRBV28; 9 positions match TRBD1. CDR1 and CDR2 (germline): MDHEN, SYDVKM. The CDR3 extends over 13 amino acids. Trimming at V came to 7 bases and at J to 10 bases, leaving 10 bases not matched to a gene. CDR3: CASTVGTGNGAFF. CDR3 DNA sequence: TGTGCCAGCACAGTGGGGACAGGGAATGGAGCTTTCTTT.

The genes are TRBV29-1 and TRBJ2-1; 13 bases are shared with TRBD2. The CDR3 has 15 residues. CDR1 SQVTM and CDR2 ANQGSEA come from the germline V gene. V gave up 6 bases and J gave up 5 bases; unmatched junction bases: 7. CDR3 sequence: CSVDGTSGIDNEQFF. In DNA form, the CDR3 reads TGCAGCGTAGATGGGACTAGCGGGATCGACAATGAGCAGTTCTTC.

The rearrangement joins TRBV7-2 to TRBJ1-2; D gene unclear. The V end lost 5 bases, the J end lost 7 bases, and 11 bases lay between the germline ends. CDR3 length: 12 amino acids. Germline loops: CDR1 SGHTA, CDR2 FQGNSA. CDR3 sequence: CASSPYSVGYTF. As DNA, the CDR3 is TGTGCCAGCAGCCCATATTCGGTTGGCTACACCTTC. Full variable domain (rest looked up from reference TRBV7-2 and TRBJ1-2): GAGVSQSPSNKVTEKGKDVELRCDPISGHTALYWYRQSLGQGLEFLIYFQGNSAPDKSGLPSDRFSAERTGGSVSTLTIQRTQQEDSAVYLCASSPYSVGYTFGSGTRLTVV.

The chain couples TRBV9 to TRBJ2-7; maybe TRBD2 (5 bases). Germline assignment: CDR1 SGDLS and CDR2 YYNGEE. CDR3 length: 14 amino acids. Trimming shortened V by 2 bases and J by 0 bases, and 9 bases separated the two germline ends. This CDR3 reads CASSVQAGSYEQYF. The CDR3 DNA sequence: TGTGCCAGCAGCGTTCAGGCGGGCTCCTACGAGCAGTACTTC.

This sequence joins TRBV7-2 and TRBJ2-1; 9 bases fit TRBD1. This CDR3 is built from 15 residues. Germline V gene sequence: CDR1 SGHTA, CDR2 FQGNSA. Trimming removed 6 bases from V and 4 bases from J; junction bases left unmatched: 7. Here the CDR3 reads CASRTGTGPYNEQFF. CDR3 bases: TGTGCCAGCAGAACCGGGACAGGGCCGTACAATGAGCAGTTCTTC.